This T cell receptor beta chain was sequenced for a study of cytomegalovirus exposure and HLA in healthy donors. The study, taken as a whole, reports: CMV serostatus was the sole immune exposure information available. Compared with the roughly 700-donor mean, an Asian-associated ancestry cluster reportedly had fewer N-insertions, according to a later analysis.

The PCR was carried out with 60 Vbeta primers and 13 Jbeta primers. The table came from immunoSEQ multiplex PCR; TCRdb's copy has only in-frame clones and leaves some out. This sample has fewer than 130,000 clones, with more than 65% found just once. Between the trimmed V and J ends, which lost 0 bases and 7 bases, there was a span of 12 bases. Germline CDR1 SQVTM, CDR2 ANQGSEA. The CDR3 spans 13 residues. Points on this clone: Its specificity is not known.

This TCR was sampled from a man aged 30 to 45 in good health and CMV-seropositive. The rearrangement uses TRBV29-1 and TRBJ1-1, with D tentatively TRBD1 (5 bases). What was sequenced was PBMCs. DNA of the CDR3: TGCAGCGTTGAAGATGGGTGGCAGGGTGAAGCTTTCTTT. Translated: CSVEDGWQGEAFF.